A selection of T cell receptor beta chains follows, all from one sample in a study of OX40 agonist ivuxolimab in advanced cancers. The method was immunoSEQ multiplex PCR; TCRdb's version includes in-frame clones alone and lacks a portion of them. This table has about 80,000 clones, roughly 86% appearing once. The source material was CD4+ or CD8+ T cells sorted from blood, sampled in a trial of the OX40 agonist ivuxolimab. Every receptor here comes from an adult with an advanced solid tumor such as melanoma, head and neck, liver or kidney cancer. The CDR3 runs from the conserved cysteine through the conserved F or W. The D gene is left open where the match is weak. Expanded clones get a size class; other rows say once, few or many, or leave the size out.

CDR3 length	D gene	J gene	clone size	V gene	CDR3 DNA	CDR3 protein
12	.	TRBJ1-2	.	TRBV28	TGTGCCAGCACCTCGATCCCGGGAGGCTACACCTTC	CASTSIPGGYTF
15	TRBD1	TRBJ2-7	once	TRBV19	TGTGCCAGTACCCCGGTCGTTGGGACAGGGGTCGAGCAGTACTTC	CASTPVVGTGVEQYF
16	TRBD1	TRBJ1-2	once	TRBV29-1	TGCAGCGTTGAACGGGGACAGCCTGGGGTTTTCTATGGCTACACCTTC	CSVERGQPGVFYGYTF
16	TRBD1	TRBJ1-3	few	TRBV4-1	TGCGCCAGCAGCCACACTACCAGGGGGTCGGGAAACACCATATATTTT	CASSHTTRGSGNTIYF
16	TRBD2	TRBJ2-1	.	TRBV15	TGTGCCACCAGCAGCTTTTTCGCGGGAGAGGACAATGAGCAGTTCTTC	CATSSFFAGEDNEQFF
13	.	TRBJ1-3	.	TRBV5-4	TGTGCCAGCAGCCCAGGGTTAGGAAACACCATATATTTT	CASSPGLGNTIYF
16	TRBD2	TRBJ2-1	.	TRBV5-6	TGTGCCAGCAGCTGGGCCGCGACTAGCGGGAGTCATGAGCAGTTCTTC	CASSWAATSGSHEQFF
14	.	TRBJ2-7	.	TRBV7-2	TGTGCCAGCAGCTCTAGGGCAGTGAGCTACGAGCAGTACTTC	CASSSRAVSYEQYF
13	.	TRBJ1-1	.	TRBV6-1	TGTGCCAGCAATTGGGGGGGGAACACTGAAGCTTTCTTT	CASNWGGNTEAFF
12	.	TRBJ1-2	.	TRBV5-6	TGTGCCAGCAGCTTGAAGGGAGGAGGCTACACCTTC	CASSLKGGGYTF
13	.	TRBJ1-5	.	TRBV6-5	TGTGCCAGCAGTTGGGAGCGAAATCAGCCCCAGCATTTT	CASSWERNQPQHF
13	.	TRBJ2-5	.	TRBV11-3	TGTGCCAGCAGCTCTTCTAGCGCAGAGACCCAGTACTTC	CASSSSSAETQYF
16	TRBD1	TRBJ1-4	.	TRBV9	TGTGCCAGCAGCGTAGGGGACAGGGTTTCTAATGAAAAACTGTTTTTT	CASSVGDRVSNEKLFF
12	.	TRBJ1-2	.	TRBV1	TGCACCAGCAGCCGGGGCATTGGGAGGTACACCTTC	CTSSRGIGRYTF
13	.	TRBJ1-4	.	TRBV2	TGTGCCAGCGGGGGGGCCGGTAATGAAAAACTGTTTTTT	CASGGAGNEKLFF
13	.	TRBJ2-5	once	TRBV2	TGTGCCAGCAGTGTTGGCAGGCGGGAGACCCAGTACTTC	CASSVGRRETQYF
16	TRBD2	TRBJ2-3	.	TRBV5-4	TGTGCCAGCAGCATCTTCCTAGCGGGGGGAATAGATACGCAGTATTTT	CASSIFLAGGIDTQYF
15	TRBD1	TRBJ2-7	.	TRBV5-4	TGTGCCAGCAGGGCGGGGACAGGGGGCTTCGGAGAGCAGTACTTC	CASRAGTGGFGEQYF
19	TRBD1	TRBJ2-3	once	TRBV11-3	TGTGCCAGCAGCTTCTACGGGACAGGGGGTCCTCGTGGCGCAGATACGCAGTATTTT	CASSFYGTGGPRGADTQYF
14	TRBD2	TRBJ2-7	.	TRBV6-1	TGTGCCAGTTTAGGGCGGGAGTCGTTTTACGAGCAGTACTTC	CASLGRESFYEQYF
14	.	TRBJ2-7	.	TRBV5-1	TGCGCCAGCAGCTTGGTACCAGCCTCCTACGAGCAGTACTTC	CASSLVPASYEQYF
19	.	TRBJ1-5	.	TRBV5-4	TGTGCCAGCAGCTTGGGGAGGGCTATGGGGGGGGAAACCAATCAGCCCCAGCATTTT	CASSLGRAMGGETNQPQHF
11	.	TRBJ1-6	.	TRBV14	TGTGCCAGCAGCTCAAAAGGGTCCCTCCACTTT	CASSSKGSLHF
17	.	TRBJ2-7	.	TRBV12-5	TGTGCTAGTGGTTTGGTACGAGACTGGACCGGGGCCTACGAGCAGTACTTC	CASGLVRDWTGAYEQYF
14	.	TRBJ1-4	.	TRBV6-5	TGTGCCAGCACCATATCTGCAACTAATGAAAAACTGTTTTTT	CASTISATNEKLFF
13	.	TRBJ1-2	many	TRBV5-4	TGTGCCAGCAGCTTGGAAGGACGGGATGGCTACACCTTC	CASSLEGRDGYTF